The 8 T cell receptor beta chains below were found in one sample sequenced in a study of T cells after yellow fever vaccination. TCRdb re-derived calls from the 5' RACE reads in MiXCR, one entry per CDR3 protein. This sample yields under 550,000 distinct CDR3 sequences, of which around a fifth are seen a single time; roughly 16% belongs to the top ten. The sample in question was PBMCs, obtained less than 25 days after the first yellow fever vaccination. These receptor sequences come from a man aged 18 to 30 who received the YFV17D yellow fever vaccine.

This clonotype was observed a few times. The chain joins TRBV20-1 to TRBJ2-3, with D perhaps matching TRBD2 (5 bases). Germline V lookup: CDR1 DFQATT, CDR2 SNEGSKA (reference sequence). The CDR3 runs 15 residues. CDR3 coding DNA: TGCAGCGCTTATCGGGGAGCGTCTGGCACAGATACGCAGTATTTT. It is translated as CSAYRGASGTDTQYF.

The chain employs TRBV28 and TRBJ2-5, with D perhaps being TRBD1 or TRBD2 (6 bases each). This CDR3 contains 15 residues. V was cut by 8 bases and J by 1 base, with 17 bases left in between. Germline CDR1 MDHEN, CDR2 SYDVKM. The CDR3, as DNA: TGTGCCAGCTCCTCCCTTTCGGGGGCCCAAGAGACCCAGTACTTC. Its protein is CASSSLSGAQETQYF.

The chain joins TRBV27 to TRBJ2-1; no clear D gene. Germline V gene lookup returns CDR1 MNHEY and CDR2 SMNVEV (reference sequence). Trimming left V 2 bases short and J 10 bases short, with 15 bases between. The CDR3 spans 14 residues. The CDR3 bases are TGTGCCAGCAGTTTACAAGGCCAGCCTGAGGAGCAGTTCTTC. This sequence encodes CASSLQGQPEEQFF.

This clonotype occurred a few times. As DNA, the CDR3 is TGTGCCTGGAGCCCCAGGCGAAACACCATATATTTT. As protein: CAWSPRRNTIYF. J is TRBJ1-3 and V is TRBV30; D is uncertain. V shed 3 bases and J shed 5 bases, with 8 bases lying between them. Germline values: CDR1 GTSNPN, CDR2 SVGIG (reference sequence). The CDR3 runs to 12 residues.

The sample holds a few counts of this clonotype. The chain's CDR3 is CASSLIAGGGITGELFF. The DNA for the CDR3 is TGCGCCAGCAGCTTGATCGCGGGTGGAGGTATCACCGGGGAGCTGTTTTTT. The chain uses TRBV5-1 and TRBJ2-2; TRBD2 might be the D (5 bases). The germline V gene encodes CDR1 SGHRS and CDR2 YFSETQ. CDR3 length equals 17 residues. V was clipped by 1 base and J by 4 bases, with 17 bases between them.

The sample holds a few counts of this clonotype. The rearrangement joins TRBV5-1 to TRBJ1-1, with D perhaps matching TRBD1 (6 bases). Per germline, CDR1 SGHRS and CDR2 YFSETQ. The V end lost 0 bases, the J end lost 3 bases, and 18 bases lay between the germline ends. The length of the CDR3 is 17 residues. The CDR3 DNA sequence: TGCGCCAGCAGCTTGGTACGTGGGGGGCGCGGAGACACTGAAGCTTTCTTT. It translates to CASSLVRGGRGDTEAFF.

The chain recombines TRBV27 with TRBJ1-6; D gene uncertain. CDR3 length: 14 amino acids. Between the trimmed V and J ends, which lost 6 bases and 5 bases, there was a span of 11 bases. Germline-derived CDR1 and CDR2 are MNHEY and SMNVEV (reference sequence). The CDR3 DNA is TGTGCCAGCAGGGCCCGGGGAAATAATTCACCCCTCCACTTT. Amino acid sequence: CASRARGNNSPLHF.

The chain couples TRBV10-2 to TRBJ2-3; TRBD2 aligns across 13 bases. Germline lookup yields CDR1 WSHSY and CDR2 SAAADI. The CDR3 is 14 amino acids. J lost 3 bases, V lost 8 bases, and 2 bases had no gene match. Here the CDR3 reads CASWTSGGTDTQYF. For the CDR3, the DNA is TGCGCCAGCTGGACTAGCGGGGGAACAGATACGCAGTATTTT.